This TCR beta chain is from a study of blood T cell repertoires in COVID-19. In the study overall: The study counted Cohort 3 donors as recovered given two negative PCRs, clearance, or symptom resolution. Researchers got acute and convalescent COVID-19 samples from the United States, Italy and Spain. PBMCs, B-cell-depleted T cells, or T cells provided the cDNA or gDNA that made up the material.

In the original workflow: Researchers report that nucleated cell counts were estimated from reference gene primer amplification. Data came from immunoSEQ multiplex PCR; TCRdb stores just in-frame clones and leaves some out. V, J and clone size were drawn from that table, and D and trimming were deduced from the DNA. The sample lists around 290,000 clones, 88% seen once, with 2% to 2.5% in the top ten. V was clipped by 1 base and J by 10 bases, with 11 bases between them. This CDR3 region has 14 residues. Germline-derived CDR1 and CDR2 are LGHDT and YNNKEL (reference sequence). The material sequenced was PBMCs or T cells enriched from blood (not recorded which). The rearrangement links TRBV3-1 (or the pseudogene TRBV3-2) to TRBJ1-6, with D perhaps TRBD1 (6 bases). The TCR originated in a woman aged 55 to 70 in a cohort exposed to, infected with or recovered from COVID-19 (not recorded which). CDR3 amino acids: CASSQGGRGSPLHF. CDR3 DNA sequence: TGTGCCAGCAGCCAAGGGGGCAGGGGATCACCCCTCCACTTT.